The 16 T cell receptor beta chains reported below all come from one sample, sequenced in a study of beta chain features in type 1 diabetes (dated by TCRdb to the late 2010s). Library creation used the immunoSEQ multiplex PCR assay. All of the isolated RNA was reverse transcribed with the High Capacity cDNA Reverse Transcription Kit, so expressed TCRB transcripts were sequenced. This is the immuneACCESS table as TCRdb keeps it, with only in-frame sequences that have V and J called. A part of the clones is gone; compared with another copy, unresolved V genes explain less than half, and the rest is unexplained. The sample table shows 200,000 to 250,000 clones, and about 10% are seen once. The ten biggest clones cover under 0.035% of the sample. The material sequenced was naive CD4+ T cells from blood. Taken with the paper, the label for cell subset or site translates to: true naive CD4+ T cells. The source of these receptors is a woman in her late teens or twenties in good health.

The V call is TRBV6-5, the J call TRBJ1-2, with TRBD1 identical over 8 bases. The CDR3 is 14 amino acids. V trimming: 6 bases; J trimming: 2 bases; junction bases outside the gene matches: 5. Germline V gives CDR1 MNHEY, CDR2 SVGAGI. CDR3: CASSSGGANYGYTF. Here the CDR3 DNA reads TGTGCCAGCAGCTCAGGGGGCGCGAACTATGGCTACACCTTC.

Only a few counts were recorded for this clone. J is TRBJ2-7 and V is TRBV19, with TRBD1 identical over 10 bases. With V trimmed by 5 bases and J by 4 bases, 5 bases remained unmatched. Germline V gene sequence: CDR1 LNHDA, CDR2 SQIVND (reference sequence). This CDR3 spans 14 amino acids. The CDR3: CASSAGTGDYEQYF. CDR3 coding DNA: TGTGCCAGTAGTGCCGGGACAGGGGATTACGAGCAGTACTTC.

The V gene is TRBV11-3, the J gene TRBJ2-1, with 12 positions matching TRBD2. The trim removed 5 bases at V and 2 bases at J, leaving 1 base unmatched. This CDR3 spans 15 amino acids. Germline CDR1 is SGHNT and CDR2 is YENEEA. CDR3 nucleotide sequence: TGTGCCAGCAGCCGGACTAGCGGGACCTACAATGAGCAGTTCTTC. Protein product: CASSRTSGTYNEQFF.

This clone was seen a handful of times. The rearrangement joins TRBV19 to TRBJ1-5; D is perhaps TRBD1 (5 bases). The CDR3 spans 15 residues. V was clipped by 8 bases and J by 3 bases, with 17 bases between them. CDR1 and CDR2 (germline): LNHDA, SQIVND (reference sequence). The CDR3 reads CASLMGSGINQPQHF. CDR3 nucleotides: TGTGCCAGTCTCATGGGGTCAGGGATCAATCAGCCCCAGCATTTT.

The V call is TRBV7-3, the J call TRBJ2-5; 10 bases fit TRBD1. The V gene end was trimmed by 4 bases and the J gene end by 5 bases; junction bases not matched to a gene: 1. Germline CDR1 is SGHTA and CDR2 is FQGTGA. The CDR3 covers 13 residues. The CDR3, as DNA: TGTGCCAGCAGCTGGGGACAGGGGGAGACCCAGTACTTC. Translated, it gives CASSWGQGETQYF.

Written as DNA, the CDR3 is TGCGCCAGCAGCCTACATACAGGGTTGGACATTCAGTACTTC. Its translation: CASSLHTGLDIQYF. The rearrangement uses TRBV4-3 and TRBJ2-4; a weak D match, TRBD1 (6 bases). V was trimmed by 4 bases and J by 8 bases, leaving 15 bases between them. Germline values: CDR1 LGHNA, CDR2 YSLEER. This CDR3 spans 14 amino acids.

The J gene is TRBJ2-3, the V gene TRBV29-1; D is perhaps TRBD2 (6 bases). This CDR3 has 13 amino acids. Germline assignment: CDR1 SQVTM and CDR2 ANQGSEA. The germline V and J ends were trimmed by 4 bases and 1 base, with 9 bases remaining between them. DNA of the CDR3: TGCAGCGTTGGGAGGGAGGGCACAGATACGCAGTATTTT. Protein product: CSVGREGTDTQYF.

This clone occurred a few times. The chain uses TRBV4-1 and TRBJ2-7; D is uncertain. V shed 3 bases and J shed 5 bases, with 11 bases lying between them. The germline CDR1 and CDR2 sequences are MGHRA and YSYEKL. This CDR3 has 13 residues. The CDR3 here is CASSHPPRDEQYF. CDR3 coding DNA: TGCGCCAGCAGCCACCCGCCACGGGACGAGCAGTACTTC.

In this sample, this clone turned up many times. The chain combines TRBV23-1 with TRBJ1-6; D unresolved. TRBV23-1 counts as an open reading frame of uncertain function. V lost 0 bases and J 9 bases, leaving 9 bases between the germline ends. The CDR3 sequence is 14 residues long. CDR3 in DNA: TGCGCCAGCAGTCAATCTTCTATGTTTTCACCCCTCCACTTT. It codes for CASSQSSMFSPLHF.

The rearrangement joins TRBV7-2 to TRBJ1-1; D remains unclear. Between the trimmed V and J ends, which lost 4 bases and 1 base, there was a span of 16 bases. The CDR3 has 16 amino acids. Looked up from germline, CDR1 is SGHTA and CDR2 is FQGNSA. As DNA, the CDR3 is TGTGCCAGCAGCTGGAAAAGTCGTTCAGGGAACACTGAAGCTTTCTTT. This gives the protein CASSWKSRSGNTEAFF.

This clone occurred a few times. This chain joins TRBV5-1 and TRBJ2-1; 10 positions agree with TRBD2. The CDR3 is 15 residues long. Germline-derived CDR1 and CDR2 are SGHRS and YFSETQ. V gave up 7 bases and J gave up 15 bases; unmatched junction bases: 19. Here the CDR3 reads CASSGEARLAGEGFF. DNA of the CDR3: TGCGCCAGCTCGGGTGAGGCAAGGCTAGCGGGAGAGGGGTTCTTC.

The gene calls are TRBV15 and TRBJ2-4, with TRBD2 matching over 10 bases. This CDR3 contains 17 residues. Germline CDR1 and CDR2: LNHNV and YYDKDF (reference sequence). The J segment lost 2 bases and the V segment lost 2 bases, leaving 6 bases of the junction unmatched. The CDR3 reads CATSRSGLADTKNIQYF. CDR3 DNA sequence: TGTGCCACCAGCAGAAGCGGACTAGCGGATACCAAAAACATTCAGTACTTC.

The gene calls are TRBV7-8 and TRBJ1-6, with 9 bases aligning to TRBD1. The V and J ends lost 1 base and 7 bases, in that order; junction bases with no gene match: 5. There are 16 residues in the CDR3. The germline CDR1 and CDR2 sequences are SGHVS and FQNEAQ. In nucleotides, the CDR3 is TGTGCCAGCAGCTTAGGAGGGACAGGGATGAATTCACCCCTCCACTTT. It translates to CASSLGGTGMNSPLHF.

This clone was detected a few times. The chain uses TRBV30 and TRBJ2-1, with TRBD1 identical over 7 bases. J was trimmed by 4 bases and V by 4 bases; bases with no gene match: 10. Looked up from germline, CDR1 is GTSNPN and CDR2 is SVGIG (reference sequence). The CDR3 sequence is 15 residues long. The CDR3 coding sequence is TGTGCCTGGACTAGAGGGACAGCCAAGTACAATGAGCAGTTCTTC. This translates into CAWTRGTAKYNEQFF.

The table lists this clone with a few counts. The rearrangement joins TRBV15 to TRBJ1-4, with 7 bases lining up with TRBD1. Germline V lookup: CDR1 LNHNV, CDR2 YYDKDF (reference sequence). The CDR3 runs to 17 residues. The trim removed 7 bases at V and 4 bases at J, leaving 15 bases unmatched. The CDR3 nucleotides read TGTGCCACCACCATACTCCAGGGGGGCCATTTTAATGAAAAACTGTTTTTT. This translates into CATTILQGGHFNEKLFF.

V and J are TRBV13 and TRBJ2-7; 9 nucleotides agree with TRBD1. Looked up from germline, CDR1 is PRHDT and CDR2 is FYEKMQ (reference sequence). J lost 5 bases, V lost 5 bases, and 7 bases had no gene match. The CDR3 sequence is 14 residues long. The CDR3 nucleotides are TGTGCCAGCAGCGCCTGGGACAGGGATGACGAGCAGTACTTC. Its protein product is CASSAWDRDDEQYF.